The clone carrying this T cell receptor beta chain appeared a few times. V trimming: 2 bases; J trimming: 0 bases; junction bases outside the gene matches: 5. Germline loops: CDR1 SGHRS, CDR2 YFSETQ. The CDR3 extends over 16 amino acids. The data originate from a study of blood T cell repertoires in COVID-19. Libraries were prepared by immunoSEQ multiplex PCR; TCRdb keeps only in-frame clonotypes and omits some of them. The table has roughly 38,000 clones, 85% to 90% seen once. The origin of this receptor is a man aged 70 or older with acute or convalescent COVID-19. Sequencing was done on a sample of peripheral blood. The chain carries TRBV5-1 and TRBJ2-1; 7 nucleotides line up with TRBD2. CDR3 amino acids: CASSFSGDLSYNEQFF. Written as DNA, the CDR3 is TGCGCCAGCAGCTTCAGCGGGGACCTCTCCTACAATGAGCAGTTCTTC.